This TCR beta chain is from a study of CD8 T cells in Susac syndrome. Reverse transcription of about 0.5 to 1 ug RNA was carried out with random hexamers. By means of immunoSEQ multiplex PCR, TCR beta CDR3 spanning 54 Vbeta and 13 Jbeta underwent amplification. TCRdb redid the calling of the immunoSEQ multiplex PCR reads with MiXCR, one entry per CDR3 protein. The top ten clones hold around 0.12% of a sample with around 140,000 distinct CDR3 sequences, approximately 96% of them seen once. Germline loops: CDR1 KGHDR, CDR2 SFDVKD. Unmatched junction bases numbered 6, after V lost 7 bases and J lost 3 bases. There are 15 residues in the CDR3.

Sample: CD4+ T cells from PBMCs. The clonotype originates from a human donor with multiple sclerosis. The chain carries TRBV24-1 and TRBJ2-7; 12 bases fit TRBD2. As DNA, the CDR3 is TGTGCCACCAGCTCCCGACTAGCGGGGGTCTACGAGCAGTACTTC. This translates into CATSSRLAGVYEQYF.